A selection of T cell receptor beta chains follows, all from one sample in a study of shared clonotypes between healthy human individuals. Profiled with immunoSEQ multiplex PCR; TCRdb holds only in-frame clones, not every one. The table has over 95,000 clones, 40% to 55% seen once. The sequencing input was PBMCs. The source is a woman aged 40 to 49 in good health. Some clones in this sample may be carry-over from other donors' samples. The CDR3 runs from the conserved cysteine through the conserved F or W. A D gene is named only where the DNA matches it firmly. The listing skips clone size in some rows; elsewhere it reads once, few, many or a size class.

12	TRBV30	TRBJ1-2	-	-	TGTGCCTGGAGTCCCGGGACCTATGGCTACACCTTC	CAWSPGTYGYTF
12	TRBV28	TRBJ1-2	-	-	TGTGCCAGCAGTTTCAGGGGATATGGCTACACCTTC	CASSFRGYGYTF
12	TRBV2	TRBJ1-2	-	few	TGTGCCAGCAGTGGGACACTAAATGGCTACACCTTC	CASSGTLNGYTF
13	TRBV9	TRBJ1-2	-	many	TGTGCCAGCAGTTCCGATAGTAACTATGGCTACACCTTC	CASSSDSNYGYTF
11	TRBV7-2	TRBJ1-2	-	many	TGTGCCAGCAGCGACACCTCGGGCTACACCTTC	CASSDTSGYTF
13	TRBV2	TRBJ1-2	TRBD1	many	TGTGCCAGCAGTGTAGGGGGCCTGAGGGGCTACACCTTC	CASSVGGLRGYTF
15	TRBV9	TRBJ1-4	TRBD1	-	TGTGCCAGCAGCGTTGGTAATCAGGGGGGCGAAAAACTGTTTTTT	CASSVGNQGGEKLFF
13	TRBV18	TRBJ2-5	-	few	TGTGCCAGCTCTGGAGGATACCAAGAGACCCAGTACTTC	CASSGGYQETQYF
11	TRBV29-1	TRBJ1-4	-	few	TGCAGCGTTGAAGAGGGGGGAAAACTGTTTTTT	CSVEEGGKLFF
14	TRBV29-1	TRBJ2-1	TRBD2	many	TGCAGCGTTGAAGGGACTAGTAGGCCCAATGAGCAGTTCTTC	CSVEGTSRPNEQFF
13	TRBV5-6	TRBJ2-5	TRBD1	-	TGTGCCAGCGAGCTACAGGGGGCAGAGACCCAGTACTTC	CASELQGAETQYF
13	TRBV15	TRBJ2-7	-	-	TGTGCCACCAGCAGAGATCTGGGGTACGAGCAGTACTTC	CATSRDLGYEQYF
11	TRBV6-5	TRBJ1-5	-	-	TGTGCCAGCAGTTTGGGTCAGCCCCAGCATTTT	CASSLGQPQHF
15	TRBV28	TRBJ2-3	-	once	TGTGCCAGCAGTTTCAGACTAGAAGGCACAGATACGCAGTATTTT	CASSFRLEGTDTQYF
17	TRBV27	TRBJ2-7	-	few	TGTGCCAGCAGTAAACGAGCGTCGGGCTTCGGCTCCTACGAGCAGTACTTC	CASSKRASGFGSYEQYF
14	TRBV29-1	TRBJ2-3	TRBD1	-	TGCAGCGCCCCCAGGGGGTTCGGGACAGATACGCAGTATTTT	CSAPRGFGTDTQYF
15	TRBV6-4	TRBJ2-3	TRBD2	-	TGTGCCAGCTCCCTCGGGACTAGCGGACCAGATACGCAGTATTTT	CASSLGTSGPDTQYF
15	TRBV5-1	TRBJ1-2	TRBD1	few	TGCGCCAGCAGCTATGGGACAGGGACTAACTATGGCTACACCTTC	CASSYGTGTNYGYTF
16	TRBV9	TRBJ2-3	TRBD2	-	TGTGCCAGCAGCGTAGATACGGGAGGGCACACAGATACGCAGTATTTT	CASSVDTGGHTDTQYF
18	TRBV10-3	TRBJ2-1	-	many	TGTGCCATCAGTGAGTCGAGGGTTGGGGGCTTAGCCAAAAACATTCAGTTCTTC	CAISESRVGGLAKNIQFF
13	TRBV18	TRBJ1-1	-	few	TGTGCCAGCTCACCATTCGAGGGCACTGAAGCTTTCTTT	CASSPFEGTEAFF
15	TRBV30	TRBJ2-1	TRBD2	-	TGTGCCTGGAGCTTACTAGCGGGAGTTGGCAATGAGCAGTTCTTC	CAWSLLAGVGNEQFF
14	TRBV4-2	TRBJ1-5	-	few	TGTGCCAGCAGCCAAGACTATCAGGGGCAGCCCCAGCATTTT	CASSQDYQGQPQHF
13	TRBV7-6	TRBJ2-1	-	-	TGTGCCAGCAGCTTAGGGCAAAACAATGAGCAGTTCTTC	CASSLGQNNEQFF
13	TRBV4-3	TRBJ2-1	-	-	TGCGCCAGCAGCCAAGATCGGTGGGCAGAGCAGTTCTTC	CASSQDRWAEQFF
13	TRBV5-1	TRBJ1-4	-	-	TGCGCCAGCAGCCCTTCAACAGGTGAAAAACTGTTTTTT	CASSPSTGEKLFF
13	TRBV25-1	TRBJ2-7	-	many	TGTGCCAGCAGTGAACCTATCCGGTACGAGCAGTACTTC	CASSEPIRYEQYF
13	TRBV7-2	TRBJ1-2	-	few	TGTGCCAGCAGCCCCGATAAGAGCTATGGCTACACCTTC	CASSPDKSYGYTF
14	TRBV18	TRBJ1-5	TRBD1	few	TGTGCCAGCTCACCTTCAGGGGGGCGGGAGCCCCAGCATTTT	CASSPSGGREPQHF
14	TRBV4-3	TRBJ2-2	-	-	TGCGCCAGCAGGAGTAGTCCGAACACCGGGGAGCTGTTTTTT	CASRSSPNTGELFF
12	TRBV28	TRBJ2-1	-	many	TGTGCCAGCAGTTTAAGTGGGCGGGAGCAGTTCTTC	CASSLSGREQFF
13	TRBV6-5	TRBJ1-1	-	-	TGTGCCAGCAGAAGGCAGGGGACTGCCGTGGCTTTCTTT	CASRRQGTAVAFF
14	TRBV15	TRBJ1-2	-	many	TGTGCCACCGGCAGAGAGGCCAGATACTATGGCTACACCTTC	CATGREARYYGYTF
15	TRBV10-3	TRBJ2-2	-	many	TGTGCCATCAGGGACGGGACTCCACACACCGGGGAGCTGTTTTTT	CAIRDGTPHTGELFF
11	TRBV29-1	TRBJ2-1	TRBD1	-	TGCAGCGCTGACAGGGGGAATGAGCAGTTCTTC	CSADRGNEQFF
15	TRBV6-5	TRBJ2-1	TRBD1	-	TGTGCCAGCAGTCGAGACAGGGGGCTCGTCTATGAGCAGTTCTTC	CASSRDRGLVYEQFF
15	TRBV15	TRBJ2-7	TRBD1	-	TGTGCCACCAGCAGGAGGGGACAGGGCCCCTACGAGCAGTACTTC	CATSRRGQGPYEQYF
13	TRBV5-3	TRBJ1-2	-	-	TGTGCCAGCAGCTTGGTAACCGGCTATGGCTACACCTTC	CASSLVTGYGYTF
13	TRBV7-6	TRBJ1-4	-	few	TGTGCCAGCAGCTTATCAGGGCGAGAAAAACTGTTTTTT	CASSLSGREKLFF
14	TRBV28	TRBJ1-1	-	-	TGTGCCAGCATGGGATACCCTATTAACACTGAAGCTTTCTTT	CASMGYPINTEAFF
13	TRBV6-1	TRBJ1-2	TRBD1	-	TGTGCCAGCAGTTCACAGGGGAACTATGGCTACACCTTC	CASSSQGNYGYTF
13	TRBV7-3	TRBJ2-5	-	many	TGTGCCAGCAGCTTAACCCGCCAAGAGACCCAGTACTTC	CASSLTRQETQYF
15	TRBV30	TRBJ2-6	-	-	TGTGCCTGGAGCTCTCTGGTCTCCGGGGCCAACATCCTGGCTTTC	CAWSSLVSGANILAF
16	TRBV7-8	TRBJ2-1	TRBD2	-	TGTGCCAGCAGCCCGGGACTAGCGGGGGCCCTCAATGAGCAGTTCTTC	CASSPGLAGALNEQFF
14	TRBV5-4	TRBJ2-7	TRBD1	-	TGTGCCAGCAGAAGCGGGACAGGGGGCTACGAGCAGTACTTC	CASRSGTGGYEQYF
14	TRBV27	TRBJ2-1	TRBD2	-	TGTGCCACAGGCCAACTAGCGGGGTACAATGAGCAGTTCTTC	CATGQLAGYNEQFF
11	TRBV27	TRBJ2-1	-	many	TGTGCCAGCTCCGATTACAATGAGCAGTTCTTC	CASSDYNEQFF
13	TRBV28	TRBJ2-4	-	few	TGTGCCAGCAGTTACCCGAGGGAGAACATTCAGTACTTC	CASSYPRENIQYF
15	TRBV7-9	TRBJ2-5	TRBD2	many	TGTGCCAGCAGCCCACCGACTAGCGGGAGGGAGACCCAGTACTTC	CASSPPTSGRETQYF
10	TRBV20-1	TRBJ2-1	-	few	TGCAGTGGGGGATTTAATGAGCAGTTCTTC	CSGGFNEQFF
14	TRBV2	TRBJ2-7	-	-	TGTGCCAGCAGCCCAGGCAGCGGCTCCTACGAGCAGTACTTC	CASSPGSGSYEQYF
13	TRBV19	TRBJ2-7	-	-	TGTGCCAGTAGTAGGGGGGCCCTCTACGAGCAGTACTTC	CASSRGALYEQYF
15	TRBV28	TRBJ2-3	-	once	TGTGCCAGCAGTTTCATTTGGCCGTCTTCAGATACGCAGTATTTT	CASSFIWPSSDTQYF
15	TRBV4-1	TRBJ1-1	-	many	TGCGCCAGCAGCCCCTCACAGGTTATGAACACTGAAGCTTTCTTT	CASSPSQVMNTEAFF
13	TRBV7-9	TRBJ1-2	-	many	TGTGCCAGCAGCTTAGAACGGGACTATGGCTACACCTTC	CASSLERDYGYTF
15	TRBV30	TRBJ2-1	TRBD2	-	TGTGCCTGGAGTGTAGTGGCGGGAGGGCTAGGTGAGCAGTTCTTC	CAWSVVAGGLGEQFF
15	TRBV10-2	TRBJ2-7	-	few	TGCGCCAGCGGCGGTACGGGGGAATGGTCATCCGAGCAGTACTTC	CASGGTGEWSSEQYF
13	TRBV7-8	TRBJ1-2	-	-	TGTGCCAGCAGCTCCAGGGCCAGCCGATATTACACCTTC	CASSSRASRYYTF
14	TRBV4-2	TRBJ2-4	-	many	TGTGCCAGCAGCCAAGAGCGAGTCGGGAACATTCAGTACTTC	CASSQERVGNIQYF
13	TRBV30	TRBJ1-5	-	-	TGTGCCTGGAGTGACGGACGGTTCGGTCCCCAGCATTTT	CAWSDGRFGPQHF